One and the same sample provided the 4 T cell receptor beta chains below, sequenced in a study of regulatory T cells in long-lasting Graves disease. The authors built TCR beta libraries using iRepertoire HTBI primers and Arm-PCR of CDR3 regions. TCRdb analysed the multiplex PCR reads with MiXCR anew, one entry per CDR3 protein. The sample has approximately 540,000 distinct CDR3 sequences, around 11% seen once. Stated time point: newly diagnosed GD, antithyroid drugs for less than 3 months. There was RNA extracted from PBMCs, and the TCR library was made from it. The sample was also linked to a second study, of T cells in Graves' hyperthyroidism and ophthalmopathy.

The sample here was peripheral blood mononuclear cells (PBMCs), taken at new diagnosis, from a patient treated with antithyroid drugs. Every receptor here comes from a woman in her 30s with Graves disease.

A note on this clonotype: One base away lies a much larger clone, so this may be a sequencing read error. This chain uses TRBV20-1 with TRBJ1-1, with no clear D. Per germline, CDR1 DFQATT and CDR2 SNEGSKA (reference sequence). The CDR3 covers 11 residues. CDR3 nucleotide sequence: TGCAGAGGCCGGGCTTTGACTGAAGCTTTCTTT. Amino acids: CRGRALTEAFF.

This sequence joins TRBV7-8 and TRBJ2-3, with 8 nucleotides matching TRBD1. The V segment lost 1 base and the J segment 4 bases; nucleotides outside the gene matches: 4. CDR1 is SGHVS and CDR2 is FQNEAQ in the germline V gene. This CDR3 contains 15 residues. The CDR3 bases are TGTGCCAGCAGCTTAGGGACAGGGACCCCAGATACGCAGTATTTT. Protein: CASSLGTGTPDTQYF.

At least ten counts were recorded for this clonotype. The J gene is TRBJ2-7, the V gene TRBV11-1; maybe TRBD2 (5 bases). This CDR3 contains 14 residues. Germline V CDR1 and CDR2: SGHAT, FQDESV (reference sequence). The ends were cut back, 0 bases at V and 7 bases at J, with 13 bases in the middle. The CDR3 DNA follows: TGTGCCAGCAGCTTAGCCGGCGGAACGGGAGAGCAGTACTTC. Translation gives CASSLAGGTGEQYF. Looking up the rest from reference TRBV11-1 and TRBJ2-7 gives the full variable domain: EAEVAQSPRYKITEKSQAVAFWCDPISGHATLYWYRQILGQGPELLVQFQDESVVDDSQLPKDRFSAERLKGVDSTLKIQPAELGDSAMYLCASSLAGGTGEQYFGPGTRLTVT.

This clonotype was observed at least ten times. This chain joins TRBV11-2 and TRBJ1-1; D perhaps matches TRBD1 (5 bases). Per the germline V gene, CDR1 is SGHAT and CDR2 is FQNNGV. V was trimmed by 7 bases and J by 1 base, leaving 13 bases between them. This CDR3 has 14 residues. The CDR3: CASIPAGGNTEAFF. CDR3 nucleotides: TGTGCCAGCATCCCGGCCGGGGGGAACACTGAAGCTTTCTTT.